These T cell receptor beta chains were read from a single sample in a study of T cells expressing NK-cell markers. TCRdb reworked the 5' RACE reads into one entry per CDR3 protein, no DNA. This sample's table reports a few hundred thousand distinct CDR3 sequences. Source material: blood T cells: a sorted CD56 or NKG2C T cell subset, CD4+ or CD8+ T cells, or bulk PBMC T cells (not recorded which). Source of these receptors: a woman aged 50 to 65 in good health. CDR3s include the opening cysteine and the closing phenylalanine or tryptophan.

>14|TRBV25-1|TRBJ1-4
CASSIQGQNEKLFF
>14|TRBV5-1|TRBJ1-1
CASSLGEVPNRAFF
>16|TRBV20-1|TRBJ2-6
CSARDPQGFGANVLTF
>14|TRBV7-9|TRBJ1-2
CASSPLTGIYGYTF
>14|TRBV5-1|TRBJ2-7
CASSRQDGTYEQYF
>14|TRBV12-3/TRBV12-4|TRBJ2-5
CASSLSSYQETQYF
>13|TRBV12-3/TRBV12-4|TRBJ2-1
CASRPNPRDEQFF
>15|TRBV19|TRBJ2-1
CASTGPGQGHNEQFF
>17|TRBV7-2|TRBJ2-7
CASSLDGEARWAYEQYF
>15|TRBV29-1|TRBJ2-1
CSVDGRLAGVNEQFF
>11|TRBV11-2|TRBJ1-1
CASSRTAEAFF
>15|TRBV7-3|TRBJ2-3
CASSARLAGADTQYF
>15|TRBV28|TRBJ2-6
CASRSVKSGANVLTF
>15|TRBV18|TRBJ2-7
CASSPPTSGSYEQYF
>14|TRBV12-3/TRBV12-4|TRBJ2-3
CASSLRFSGDTQYF
>18|TRBV6-5|TRBJ2-3
CASSYSGTGAFITDTQYF
>16|TRBV6-6|TRBJ2-1
CASKLRTSGDKNEQFF
>13|TRBV18|TRBJ2-2
CASSPEVSGELFF